This T cell receptor (beta chain) was sequenced during a study of blood T cell repertoires in COVID-19. Repertoires were generated with immunoSEQ multiplex PCR, while TCRdb's copy carries only in-frame clones and drops some. The table has a few hundred thousand clones, 88% seen once. V lost 5 bases to trimming and J lost 5 bases; unmatched junction nucleotides: 13. CDR3 size: 16 residues. Germline assignment: CDR1 LNHDA and CDR2 SQIVND (reference sequence). This chain links TRBV19 with TRBJ2-7; 9 nucleotides line up with TRBD1. The sequence came from a woman between 50 and 59 years old who had recovered from COVID-19. Sequenced: PBMCs or T cells enriched from blood (not recorded which). DNA for the CDR3: TGTGCCAGTAGTTCGGCGGACAGGGGCCCGGGACACGAGCAGTACTTC. Translation: CASSSADRGPGHEQYF.